Below are 14 T cell receptor beta chains sequenced from a single sample in a study of blood T cells in healthy people across ages. The use of a sample-barcoded 5' primer and a J-beta primer mix characterized a second PCR of about 7 to 12 cycles. TCRdb re-called the 5' RACE reads with MiXCR, one entry per CDR3 protein. This sample has around 1.5 million distinct CDR3 sequences, with about 40% found just once. The sequenced material came from blood. These receptors came from a woman under 30 in good health.

The chain employs TRBV7-2 and TRBJ1-5; 10 nucleotides match TRBD1. The V gene's germline CDR1 is SGHTA and CDR2 FQGNSA. The CDR3 sequence is 16 residues long. The trim removed 5 bases at V and 3 bases at J, leaving 7 bases unmatched. CDR3: CASSLLGTGVNQPQHF. The CDR3 DNA reads TGTGCCAGCAGCCTACTCGGGACAGGGGTCAATCAGCCCCAGCATTTT. Supplemented by reference TRBV7-2 and TRBJ1-5, the full variable domain reads GAGVSQSPSNKVTEKGKDVELRCDPISGHTALYWYRQSLGQGLEFLIYFQGNSAPDKSGLPSDRFSAERTGGSVSTLTIQRTQQEDSAVYLCASSLLGTGVNQPQHFGDGTRLSIL.

The rearrangement uses TRBV7-9 and TRBJ2-7; possibly TRBD2 for D (5 bases). Germline V gene lookup returns CDR1 SEHNR and CDR2 FQNEAQ (reference sequence). The CDR3 has 15 residues. With 4 bases removed from V and 5 bases from J, the gap between germline ends came to 18 bases. This CDR3 reads CASSWPRGTKDEQYF. Here the CDR3 DNA reads TGTGCCAGCAGCTGGCCTCGGGGTACTAAGGACGAGCAGTACTTC.

V and J are TRBV6-6 and TRBJ2-3; D is unclear. V was trimmed by 2 bases and J by 4 bases, leaving 7 bases between them. Germline V gene sequence: CDR1 MNHNY, CDR2 SVGAGI (reference sequence). The CDR3 length is 13 residues. CDR3 protein: CASSYPEADTQYF. The DNA of the CDR3 is TGTGCCAGCAGTTACCCAGAAGCAGATACGCAGTATTTT.

The V and J genes are TRBV20-1 and TRBJ1-4; 10 bases line up with TRBD1. This CDR3 has 17 residues. The germline gives CDR1 DFQATT, CDR2 SNEGSKA (reference sequence). J was trimmed by 5 bases and V by 6 bases; bases with no gene match: 15. Written as DNA, the CDR3 is TGCAGTGCCCCAGGACAGGGGGAGGTCTTCAGGAATGAAAAACTGTTTTTT. Its translation: CSAPGQGEVFRNEKLFF.

This clonotype was counted only a few times. The rearrangement uses TRBV20-1 and TRBJ1-6; a weak D match, TRBD1 (6 bases). V was shortened by 6 bases and J by 9 bases, with 15 bases between the two germline ends. This CDR3 has 13 amino acids. Germline-derived CDR1 and CDR2 are DFQATT and SNEGSKA (reference sequence). The chain's CDR3 is CSAQQGIVSPLHF. DNA of the CDR3: TGCAGTGCGCAACAGGGTATCGTTTCACCCCTCCACTTT.

The chain is built from TRBV19 and TRBJ2-1; TRBD2 matches at 13 bases. J was trimmed by 1 base and V by 5 bases; bases with no gene match: 5. Germline values: CDR1 LNHDA, CDR2 SQIVND (reference sequence). The CDR3 covers 17 residues. The CDR3: CASSAGLAGASYNEQFF. The CDR3 DNA reads as TGTGCCAGTAGTGCAGGACTAGCGGGAGCGTCCTACAATGAGCAGTTCTTC.

In DNA, the CDR3 is TGTGCCAGCAGCGTAAGGGCAGGGGTGGATTCACCCCTCCACTTT. Translation: CASSVRAGVDSPLHF. The chain combines TRBV9 with TRBJ1-6; TRBD1 is a possible D gene (6 bases). Per the germline V gene, CDR1 is SGDLS and CDR2 is YYNGEE. The CDR3 sequence is 15 residues long. The germline V and J ends were trimmed by 1 base and 8 bases, with 13 bases remaining between them.

Regarding this clonotype: One end of the junction varies from germline; a read error may be responsible. CDR3 amino acids: CACSLGGLVVNEQFF. Here the CDR3 DNA reads TGTGCCTGCAGCTTAGGAGGACTAGTCGTCAATGAGCAGTTCTTC. The chain has TRBV7-2 and TRBJ2-1; TRBD2 agrees at 7 bases. Germline CDR1 reads SGHTA; CDR2 reads FQGNSA. This CDR3 has 15 amino acids.

This chain joins TRBV28 and TRBJ2-5; D is perhaps TRBD1 or TRBD2 (5 bases each). Germline V CDR1 and CDR2: MDHEN, SYDVKM. The CDR3 totals 13 residues. The V gene lost 11 bases and the J gene lost 2 bases, with 15 bases spanning the gap. This chain's CDR3 is CAARGTLQETQYF. In DNA, the CDR3 is TGTGCCGCTCGAGGGACCCTTCAAGAGACCCAGTACTTC.

This clonotype was seen a single time. A junction boundary mismatches the germline segment, possibly from a read error. The chain employs TRBV6-2 or TRBV6-3 and TRBJ2-3; no clear D. The germline V gene has CDR1 MNHEY and CDR2 SVGEGT. CDR3 length equals 12 residues. CDR3 sequence: CASGYNGDTQYF. As DNA, the CDR3 is TGTGCCAGCGGTTACAACGGAGATACGCAGTATTTT.

The chain recombines TRBV21-1 with TRBJ2-1. TRBV21-1 is a recognized pseudogene. This CDR3 contains 16 residues. Written as DNA, the CDR3 is TGTGCCAGCAGCAACTACTACTGGGTGGAGTACAATGAGCAGTTCTTC. As protein: CASSNYYWVEYNEQFF.

This chain connects TRBV20-1 to TRBJ2-7; 8 bases match TRBD2. From germline, CDR1 is DFQATT and CDR2 SNEGSKA (reference sequence). The CDR3 length is 14 residues. Losses at the gene ends were 7 bases for V and 1 base for J; bases not matched to a gene: 9. The CDR3 DNA sequence: TGCAGTGGAAGACCGGGACTAGATTCCTACGAGCAGTACTTC. It codes for CSGRPGLDSYEQYF.

This clonotype showed up many times. V usage is TRBV24-1 and J usage is TRBJ1-2, with D maybe TRBD1 (6 bases). The CDR3 extends over 11 amino acids. Trimming removed 4 bases from V and 11 bases from J, with 10 bases in between. Per germline, CDR1 KGHDR and CDR2 SFDVKD. The CDR3, as DNA: TGTGCCACCAGTGACCGGACAGAGTACACCTTC. Protein product: CATSDRTEYTF.

This clonotype has a handful of counts. The rearrangement links TRBV7-9 to TRBJ2-1; 8 bases fit TRBD2. The CDR3 spans 14 residues. CDR1 and CDR2 from the germline V gene are SEHNR and FQNEAQ (reference sequence). V was clipped by 7 bases and J by 7 bases; unmatched bases: 9. The CDR3 loop reads CASTLAGSGNEQFF. In DNA form, the CDR3 reads TGTGCCAGCACATTAGCGGGGAGTGGTAATGAGCAGTTCTTC.